Given below is one TCR beta chain in context. PCR employed 60 Vbeta and 13 Jbeta primers. Libraries were prepared by immunoSEQ multiplex PCR; TCRdb keeps only in-frame clonotypes and omits some of them. The sample carries under 200,000 clones, roughly 73% recorded once. These data originate in a study of cytomegalovirus exposure and HLA in healthy donors. This CDR3 contains 16 residues. Per germline, CDR1 SEHNR and CDR2 FQNEAQ (reference sequence). The junction had 11 bases not matched to a gene; V was cut back by 3 bases and J by 10 bases. This TCR was recovered from a woman aged 25 to 39 in good health and CMV-seronegative. This chain uses TRBV7-9 with TRBJ2-1; 11 bases line up with TRBD1. The sample taken for sequencing was PBMCs. CDR3 nucleotide sequence: TGTGCCAGCAGCTTTCTCGGGACAGGGGGAATGAGCGAGCAGTTCTTC. Translation: CASSFLGTGGMSEQFF.